This T cell receptor (beta chain) is drawn from a study of blood T cell repertoires in COVID-19. Methods used by the authors: Nucleated cell number was recorded as an estimate derived from reference gene primer amplification. Only in-frame clones appear in the TCRdb table, and some are missing; sequencing was by immunoSEQ multiplex PCR. That table gives V, J and clone size, and the DNA gave D and trimming. The repertoire holds a few hundred thousand clones, with 75% to 90% as singletons. Trimming took 0 bases from V and 11 from J; bases not matched to a gene: 10. Germline V CDR1 and CDR2: WNHNN, SYGVQD (reference sequence). The length of the CDR3 is 16 residues. Across under 25 US areas, participants ranged in age from about 18 to 90 years. Participant-reported clinical history was the basis for cohort assignment. Recovered Cohort 3 donors showed two negative PCRs, clearance, or symptom resolution.

Sequenced sample: PBMCs or T cells enriched from blood (not recorded which). The sequence came from a woman aged 25-40 years who had recovered from COVID-19. V gene TRBV10-1 combines with J gene TRBJ1-6; 7 bases match TRBD1. The CDR3 DNA reads as TGCGCCAGCAGTGAGTCCTTCGGGAGACAGGGTCCACCCCTCCACTTT. Its translation: CASSESFGRQGPPLHF.